This T cell receptor (beta chain) was sequenced in a study of T cells in Graves' hyperthyroidism and ophthalmopathy. Findings of the study overall: Blood also showed most of the thyroid clonotypes that were expanded above 0.001.

The CDR3 extends over 13 amino acids. Germline CDR1 and CDR2: ENHRY and SYGVKD. V was pared by 7 bases and J by 2 bases, with 11 bases between. Enrolled ophthalmopathy patients presented with a Clinical Activity Score of at least 3, a NOSPECS grade of at least 4, and disease duration under 3 months. Diagnostic assessment was based on clinical symptoms, serum thyroxine and TRAb, thyroid ultrasound and orbital computed tomography. As regards this clonotype: Its antigen is still unknown.

Researchers amplified the TCR beta CDR3 regions from RNA transcripts. When the TCR CDR3 underwent first-round RT-PCR, the HTBI primer set was used. MiXCR, applied by TCRdb to the multiplex PCR reads, yields one record per CDR3 protein. Here the sample spans about 500,000 distinct CDR3 sequences, under 20% being singletons. The sequence derives from a woman younger than 35 with Graves' ophthalmopathy. Source material: blood. This sequence joins TRBV10-3 and TRBJ1-1; no firm D call. CDR3 residues: CAITDGANTEAFF. The CDR3, as DNA: TGTGCCATCACCGACGGAGCTAACACTGAAGCTTTCTTT.